This TCR beta chain was sequenced in a study of T cells expressing NK-cell markers. Researchers built TCR beta cDNA using 5'RACE template switching with UMIs. TCRdb re-called the 5' RACE reads and shows each CDR3 protein once, DNA omitted. The repertoire table contains about 430,000 distinct CDR3 sequences. Comment on this clonotype: The antigen remains undetermined.

Germline-derived CDR1 and CDR2 are MNHEY and SMNVEV (reference sequence). The CDR3 has 17 amino acids. Study observations and caveats: Questions lingered over whether expanded NKG2C+ T cell clones were HCMV-specific. A range of roughly 1.0-7.0% of CD8+ T cells consisted of dominant NKG2C+ clonotypes in about six donors.

This TCR was sampled from a woman in her forties or fifties in good health. The chain uses TRBV27 and TRBJ1-1; TCRdb lists TRBD1, though no DNA is available to test this call. Sequences were obtained from blood T cells: a sorted CD56 or NKG2C T cell subset, CD4+ or CD8+ T cells, or bulk PBMC T cells (not recorded which). The CDR3: CASSPRGARRQNTEAFF.